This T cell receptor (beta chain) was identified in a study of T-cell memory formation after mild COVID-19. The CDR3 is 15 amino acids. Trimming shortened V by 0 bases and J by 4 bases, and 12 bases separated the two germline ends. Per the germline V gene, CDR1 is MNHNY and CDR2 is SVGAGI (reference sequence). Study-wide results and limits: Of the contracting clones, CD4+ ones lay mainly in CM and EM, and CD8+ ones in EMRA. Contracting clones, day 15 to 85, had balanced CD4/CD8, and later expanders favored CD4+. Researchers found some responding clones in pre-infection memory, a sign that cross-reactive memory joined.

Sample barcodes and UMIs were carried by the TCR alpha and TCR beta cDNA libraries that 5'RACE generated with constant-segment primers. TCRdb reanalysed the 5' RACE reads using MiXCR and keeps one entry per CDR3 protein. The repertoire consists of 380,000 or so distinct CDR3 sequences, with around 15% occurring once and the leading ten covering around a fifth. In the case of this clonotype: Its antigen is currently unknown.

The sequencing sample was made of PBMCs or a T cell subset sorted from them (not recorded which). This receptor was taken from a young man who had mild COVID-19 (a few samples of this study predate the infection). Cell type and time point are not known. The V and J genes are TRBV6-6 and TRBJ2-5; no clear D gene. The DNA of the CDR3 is TGTGCCAGCAGTTACTCGCAACTAACAGCAGAGACCCAGTACTTC. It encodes CASSYSQLTAETQYF.